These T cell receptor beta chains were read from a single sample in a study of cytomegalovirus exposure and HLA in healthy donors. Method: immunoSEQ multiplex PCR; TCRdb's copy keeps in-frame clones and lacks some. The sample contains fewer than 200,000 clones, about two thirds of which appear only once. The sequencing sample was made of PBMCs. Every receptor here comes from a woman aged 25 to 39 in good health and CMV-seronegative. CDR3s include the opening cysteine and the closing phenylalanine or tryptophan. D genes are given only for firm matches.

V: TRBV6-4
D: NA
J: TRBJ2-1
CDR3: CASSPGQLGMSEQFF

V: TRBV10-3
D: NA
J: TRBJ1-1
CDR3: CAISESETEAFF

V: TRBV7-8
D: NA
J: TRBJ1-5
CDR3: CASSLDRTSQPQHF

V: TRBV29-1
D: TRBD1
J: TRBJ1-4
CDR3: CSARTGGEKLFF

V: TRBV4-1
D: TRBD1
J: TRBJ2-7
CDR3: CASSQMDRGLYEQYF

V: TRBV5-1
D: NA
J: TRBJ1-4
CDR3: CASSLWPNEKLFF

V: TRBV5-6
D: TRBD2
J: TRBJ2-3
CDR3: CASSLVTSGGRSTDTQYF

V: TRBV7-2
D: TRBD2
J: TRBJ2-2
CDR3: CASSLGAGRNTGELFF

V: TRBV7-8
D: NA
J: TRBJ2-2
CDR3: CASSFKRTVRGTGELFF

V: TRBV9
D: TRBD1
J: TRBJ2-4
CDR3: CASSVEDRDQNIQYF

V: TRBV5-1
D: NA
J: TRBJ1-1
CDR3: CASSLGGGTEAFF

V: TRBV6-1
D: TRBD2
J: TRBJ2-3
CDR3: CASSVWRGARDTQYF

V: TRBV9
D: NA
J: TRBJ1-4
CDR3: CASSVSLREKLFF

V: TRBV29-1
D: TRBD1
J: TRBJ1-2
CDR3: CSADRATRPFGGGYTF

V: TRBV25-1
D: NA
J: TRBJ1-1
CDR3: CASSGGADPLYTEAFF

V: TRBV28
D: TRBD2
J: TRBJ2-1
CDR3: CASSSSGLAYNEQFF

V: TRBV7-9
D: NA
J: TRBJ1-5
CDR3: CASSLTGGNHQPQHF

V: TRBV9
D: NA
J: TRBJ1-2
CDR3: CASSPPNYGYTF

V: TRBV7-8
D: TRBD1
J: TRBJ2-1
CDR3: CASSLGAGGSYNEQFF

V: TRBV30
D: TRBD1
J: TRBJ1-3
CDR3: CAWSEGAYGNTIYF

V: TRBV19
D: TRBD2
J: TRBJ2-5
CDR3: CASNPAGLQETQYF

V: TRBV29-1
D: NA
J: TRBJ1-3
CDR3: CSADQGGNTIYF

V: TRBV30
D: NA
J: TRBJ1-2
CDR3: CAWSPNFYGYTF

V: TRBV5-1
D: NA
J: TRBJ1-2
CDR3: CASRRRVQGDYGYTF

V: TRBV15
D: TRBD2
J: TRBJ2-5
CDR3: CATSRRGAGGPFQETQYF

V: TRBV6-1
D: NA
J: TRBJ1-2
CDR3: CASSKGGTDYGYTF

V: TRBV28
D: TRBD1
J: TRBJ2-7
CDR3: CASSPDRGWYEQYF

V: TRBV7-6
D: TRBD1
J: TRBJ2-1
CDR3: CASSGDRENEQFF

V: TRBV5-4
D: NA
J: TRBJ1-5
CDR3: CASSLGSDSNQPQHF

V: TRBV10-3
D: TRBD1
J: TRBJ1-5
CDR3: CAISESILGRGRVGNQPQHF

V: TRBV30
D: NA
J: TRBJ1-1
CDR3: CAWRFAGGGNEAFF

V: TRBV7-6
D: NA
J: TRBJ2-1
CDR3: CASSSLRRRAYNEQFF

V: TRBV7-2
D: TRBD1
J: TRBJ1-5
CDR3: CASSLPGGNQPQHF

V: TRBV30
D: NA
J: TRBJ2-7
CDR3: CAWSFQGYEQYF

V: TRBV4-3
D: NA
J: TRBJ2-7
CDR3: CASSQDLYGYEQYF

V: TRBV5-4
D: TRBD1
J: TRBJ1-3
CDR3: CASSLDRGKGNTIYF

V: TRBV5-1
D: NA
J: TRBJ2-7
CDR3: CASSLGRDGSYEQYF

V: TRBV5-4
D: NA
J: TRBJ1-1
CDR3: CASSLGGGVWDTEAFF

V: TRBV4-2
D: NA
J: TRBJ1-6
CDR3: CASSQGHHGSPLHF

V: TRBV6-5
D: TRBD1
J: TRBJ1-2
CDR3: CASSPGQGVYYGYTF